The 3 T cell receptor beta chains reported below all come from one sample, sequenced in a study of blood T cell repertoires in COVID-19. Generated by immunoSEQ multiplex PCR, the TCRdb table keeps only in-frame clones and is missing some. The table records 270,000 or so clones, about 80% of them present only once. Sequenced material: PBMCs or T cells enriched from blood (not recorded which). The origin of the receptors is a man aged 50 to 60 who had recovered from COVID-19.

This chain links TRBV2 with TRBJ1-4, with D unclear. CDR1 is SNHLY and CDR2 is FYNNEI in the germline V gene. V lost 7 bases and J 0 bases, leaving 9 bases between the germline ends. The length of the CDR3 is 14 residues. For the CDR3, the DNA is TGTGCCAGCATACCGACTGCAACTAATGAAAAACTGTTTTTT. Translation: CASIPTATNEKLFF.

This clone showed up just a few times. This chain connects TRBV28 to TRBJ2-1; 14 bases line up with TRBD2. V dropped 1 base and J dropped 9; count of bases not matched to a gene: 5. Germline V gene sequence: CDR1 MDHEN, CDR2 SYDVKM. The CDR3 is 16 residues long. CDR3 amino acids: CASSLFGTSGRGEQFF. The CDR3 DNA follows: TGTGCCAGCAGTTTATTTGGGACTAGCGGGAGAGGTGAGCAGTTCTTC.

A note on this clone: The sample contains more than one DNA sequence encoding this CDR3. The rearrangement uses TRBV7-3 and TRBJ1-6, with TRBD1 matching over 8 bases. Trimming took 4 bases from V and 8 from J; bases not matched to a gene: 4. The CDR3 loop spans 14 amino acids. Germline V gene sequence: CDR1 SGHTA, CDR2 FQGTGA. CDR3 sequence reads: CASSSGTGYSPLHF. DNA of the CDR3: TGTGCCAGCAGCTCTGGGACAGGCTATTCACCCCTCCACTTT.